These 17 T cell receptor beta chains share one sample of origin, sequenced in a study of OX40 agonist ivuxolimab in advanced cancers. Clones were read by immunoSEQ multiplex PCR, and TCRdb kept only the in-frame ones, dropping some. Among tens of thousands of clones listed, 87% were seen once. This specimen was CD4+ or CD8+ T cells sorted from blood, taken in a trial of the OX40 agonist ivuxolimab. Source of these receptors: an adult with an advanced solid tumor such as melanoma, head and neck, liver or kidney cancer.

The chain carries TRBV19 and TRBJ1-2; D is perhaps TRBD1 (5 bases). CDR1 and CDR2 from the germline V gene are LNHDA and SQIVND (reference sequence). The CDR3 sequence is 16 residues long. Deletions cut 3 bases from V and 2 bases from J, with 16 bases between. The CDR3 nucleotides read TGTGCCAGTAGTATCTTCGGCAGGGCTGTAAACTATGGCTACACCTTC. It encodes CASSIFGRAVNYGYTF.

This clone was recorded only once. The genes are TRBV2 and TRBJ2-5; either TRBD1 or TRBD2 may fit D (6 bases each). V was cut by 7 bases and J by 5 bases, with 17 bases left in between. The CDR3 has 14 residues. Germline V gene sequence: CDR1 SNHLY, CDR2 FYNNEI. DNA for the CDR3: TGTGCCAGCAAGCGCCTGGGGGGCCTGGAGACCCAGTACTTC. Residues: CASKRLGGLETQYF. Together with reference TRBV2 and TRBJ2-5, the CDR3 gives the full variable domain: EPEVTQTPSHQVTQMGQEVILRCVPISNHLYFYWYRQILGQKVEFLVSFYNNEISEKSEIFDDQFSVERPDGSNFTLKIRSTKLEDSAMYFCASKRLGGLETQYFGPGTRLLVL.

The J gene is TRBJ2-3, the V gene TRBV2; the match to TRBD1 covers 11 bases. The CDR3 is made up of 15 amino acids. V lost 8 bases to trimming and J lost 3 bases; unmatched junction nucleotides: 7. Per the germline V gene, CDR1 is SNHLY and CDR2 is FYNNEI. The CDR3 nucleotides are TGTGCCAGCTCAATCCGGGACAGGGGGACAGATACGCAGTATTTT. Protein product: CASSIRDRGTDTQYF.

The chain couples TRBV2 to TRBJ1-3; D is uncertain. Germline V gene sequence: CDR1 SNHLY, CDR2 FYNNEI. This CDR3 has 12 amino acids. V was clipped by 6 bases and J by 0 bases, with 3 bases between them. The CDR3 nucleotides are TGTGCCAGCAGGATCTCTGGAAACACCATATATTTT. Encoded protein: CASRISGNTIYF.

The V gene is TRBV19, the J gene TRBJ2-1, with 10 bases identical to TRBD2. Trimming at V came to 5 bases and at J to 4 bases, leaving 11 bases not matched to a gene. CDR3 length equals 17 residues. The germline gives CDR1 LNHDA, CDR2 SQIVND (reference sequence). In DNA form, the CDR3 reads TGTGCCAGTAGTTTAAATCCTAGCGGGGGACCGTACAATGAGCAGTTCTTC. Protein product: CASSLNPSGGPYNEQFF.

The gene calls are TRBV15 and TRBJ1-1, with D hard to call. Germline V CDR1 and CDR2: LNHNV, YYDKDF (reference sequence). The V and J ends lost 1 base and 3 bases respectively, with 6 bases between them. CDR3 length: 13 residues. The CDR3 region is CATSRGTDTEAFF. CDR3 nucleotides: TGTGCCACCAGCAGAGGTACTGACACTGAAGCTTTCTTT.

This rearrangement joins TRBV14 to TRBJ1-1; D not certain. Germline-derived CDR1 and CDR2 are SGHDN and FVKESK. Trimming cost V 2 bases and J 4 bases, with 14 bases left between them. The CDR3 covers 15 residues. The CDR3 DNA follows: TGTGCCAGCAGCCAATCGAATGCCGCAGGCACTGAAGCTTTCTTT. Its translation: CASSQSNAAGTEAFF.

By its share, this clone is medium-sized. The CDR3 bases are TGCGCCAGCAGCGTCACAGGGAACTATGGCTACACCTTC. It is translated as CASSVTGNYGYTF. V gene TRBV4-1 combines with J gene TRBJ1-2; TRBD1 is a possible D gene (6 bases). V dropped 5 bases and J dropped 2 bases, with 9 bases sitting between them. The CDR3 runs 13 residues. Germline assignment: CDR1 MGHRA and CDR2 YSYEKL.

This chain connects TRBV6-1 to TRBJ1-2; perhaps TRBD1 as D (6 bases). The CDR3 is made up of 13 amino acids. V lost 1 base and J lost 7, with 10 bases in between. From germline, CDR1 is MNHNS and CDR2 SASEGT. The CDR3 bases are TGTGCCAGCAGTGAAGGGGGGCTGGGTGGCTACACCTTC. Its translation is CASSEGGLGGYTF.

This chain joins TRBV18 and TRBJ2-6, with D uncertain. The CDR3 has 17 residues. The germline V and J ends were trimmed by 0 bases and 0 bases, with 9 bases remaining between them. Germline loops: CDR1 KGHSH, CDR2 LQKENI. CDR3 coding DNA: TGTGCCAGCTCACCACCTAGGACCCACTCTGGGGCCAACGTCCTGACTTTC. Its translation is CASSPPRTHSGANVLTF. The full variable domain, its missing parts supplied by reference TRBV18 and TRBJ2-6, is NAGVMQNPRHLVRRRGQEARLRCSPMKGHSHVYWYRQLPEEGLKFMVYLQKENIIDESGMPKERFSAEFPKEGPSILRIQQVVRGDSAAYFCASSPPRTHSGANVLTFGAGSRLTVL.

The gene calls are TRBV19 and TRBJ1-3; D is unclear. The V gene's germline CDR1 is LNHDA and CDR2 SQIVND (reference sequence). This CDR3 contains 15 residues. V dropped 4 bases and J dropped 2 bases, with 12 bases sitting between them. In nucleotides, the CDR3 is TGTGCCAGTAGTACTGGTCGGCTGGCTGGAAACACCATATATTTT. It encodes CASSTGRLAGNTIYF.

The gene calls are TRBV27 and TRBJ2-7; 8 bases are shared with TRBD1. Germline assignment: CDR1 MNHEY and CDR2 SMNVEV (reference sequence). The CDR3 totals 15 residues. The J segment lost 2 bases and the V segment lost 5 bases, leaving 8 bases of the junction unmatched. The CDR3 DNA reads as TGTGCCAGCAGTGACGGACAGGGATGGACCTACGAGCAGTACTTC. Protein sequence: CASSDGQGWTYEQYF.

Of note for this clone: The same CDR3 arises from other DNA sequences in this sample as well. The rearrangement links TRBV19 to TRBJ1-3; D unclear. Trimming took 2 bases from V and 5 from J, leaving 1 base between them. Germline V gene lookup returns CDR1 LNHDA and CDR2 SQIVND (reference sequence). This CDR3 region has 11 residues. The CDR3 protein is CASSIRNTIYF. CDR3 DNA: TGTGCCAGTAGTATAAGAAACACCATATATTTT.

The gene calls are TRBV14 and TRBJ2-7; TRBD1 might be the D (5 bases). The CDR3 has 13 amino acids. CDR1 SGHDN and CDR2 FVKESK come from the germline V gene. Trimming removed 1 base from V and 6 bases from J, with 10 bases in between. CDR3 in amino acids: CASSQARGGEQYF. CDR3 nucleotide sequence: TGTGCCAGCAGCCAAGCAAGGGGTGGCGAGCAGTACTTC.

V usage is TRBV27 and J usage is TRBJ2-7, with 8 positions matching TRBD2. V lost 5 bases to trimming and J lost 0 bases; unmatched junction nucleotides: 12. The length of the CDR3 is 17 residues. CDR1 MNHEY and CDR2 SMNVEV come from the germline V gene (reference sequence). CDR3 sequence (DNA): TGTGCCAGCAGTCCCCAGTTTGTAGCGGGGCGCTCCTACGAGCAGTACTTC. Its translation is CASSPQFVAGRSYEQYF.

The chain uses TRBV27 and TRBJ2-6; TRBD1 matches 9 bases. J was trimmed by 1 base and V by 6 bases; bases with no gene match: 10. In germline, CDR1 is MNHEY, CDR2 SMNVEV (reference sequence). The CDR3 is made up of 18 amino acids. The CDR3 reads CASSLRRDRDSGANVLTF. The CDR3 DNA is TGTGCCAGCAGCCTTCGCCGGGACAGGGATTCTGGGGCCAACGTCCTGACTTTC.

V and J are TRBV29-1 and TRBJ2-1, with D uncertain. CDR3 length equals 12 residues. V lost 7 bases to trimming and J lost 4 bases, with 11 bases between them. Germline CDR1 SQVTM, CDR2 ANQGSEA. This CDR3 reads CSASTGYNEQFF. For the CDR3, the DNA is TGCAGCGCCTCGACTGGATACAATGAGCAGTTCTTC.